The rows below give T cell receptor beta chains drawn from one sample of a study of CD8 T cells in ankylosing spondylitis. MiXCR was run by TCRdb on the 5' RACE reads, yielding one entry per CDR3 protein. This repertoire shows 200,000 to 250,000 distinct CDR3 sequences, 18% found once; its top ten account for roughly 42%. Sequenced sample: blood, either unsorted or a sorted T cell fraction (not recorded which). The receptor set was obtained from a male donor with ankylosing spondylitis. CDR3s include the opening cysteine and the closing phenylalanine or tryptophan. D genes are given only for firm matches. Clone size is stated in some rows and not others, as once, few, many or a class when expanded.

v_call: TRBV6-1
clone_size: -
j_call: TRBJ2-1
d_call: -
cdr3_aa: CASRARDSYNEQFF
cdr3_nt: TGTGCCAGCAGAGCCCGGGACTCGTACAATGAGCAGTTCTTC

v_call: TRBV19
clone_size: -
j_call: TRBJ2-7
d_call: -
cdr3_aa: CASRRVSDSYEQYF
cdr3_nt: TGTGCCAGTAGAAGAGTTTCGGACAGCTACGAGCAGTACTTC

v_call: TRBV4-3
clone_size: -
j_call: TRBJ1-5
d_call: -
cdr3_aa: CASSQDTGFQPQHF
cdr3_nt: TGCGCCAGCAGCCAAGATACAGGGTTTCAGCCCCAGCATTTT

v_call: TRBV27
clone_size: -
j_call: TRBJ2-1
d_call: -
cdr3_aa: CASSWGNNEQFF
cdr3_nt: TGTGCCAGCAGTTGGGGTAACAATGAGCAGTTCTTC

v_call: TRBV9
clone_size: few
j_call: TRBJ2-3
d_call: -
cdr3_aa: CASSGHSTDTQYF
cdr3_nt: TGTGCCAGCAGCGGCCACAGCACAGATACGCAGTATTTT

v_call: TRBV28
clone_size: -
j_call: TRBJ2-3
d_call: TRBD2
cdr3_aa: CARHVTSGRAFTDTQYF
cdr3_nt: TGTGCCAGGCACGTAACTAGCGGGAGGGCTTTCACAGATACGCAGTATTTT

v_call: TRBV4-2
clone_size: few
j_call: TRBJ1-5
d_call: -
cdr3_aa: CASSQGQNQPQHF
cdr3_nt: TGTGCCAGCAGCCAAGGGCAGAATCAGCCCCAGCATTTT

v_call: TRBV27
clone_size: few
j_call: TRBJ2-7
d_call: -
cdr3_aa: CASSGWGSPYEQYF
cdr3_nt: TGTGCCAGCAGTGGCTGGGGCAGCCCCTACGAGCAGTACTTC

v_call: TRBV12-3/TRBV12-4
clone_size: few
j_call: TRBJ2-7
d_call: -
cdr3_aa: CASSLLGGGYEQYF
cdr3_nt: TGTGCCAGCAGTTTACTTGGCGGCGGCTACGAGCAGTACTTC

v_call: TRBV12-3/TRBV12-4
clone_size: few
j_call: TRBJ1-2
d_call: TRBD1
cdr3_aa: CASSVGQGALYGYTF
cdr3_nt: TGTGCCAGCAGTGTTGGACAGGGGGCCCTCTATGGCTACACCTTC

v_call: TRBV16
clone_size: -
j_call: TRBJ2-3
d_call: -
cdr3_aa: CASSQLAGRDTQYF
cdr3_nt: TGTGCCAGCAGCCAACTGGCAGGGAGAGATACGCAGTATTTT

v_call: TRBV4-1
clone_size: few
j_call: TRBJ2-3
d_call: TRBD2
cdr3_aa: CASSHREAGGPDTQYF
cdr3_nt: TGCGCCAGCAGCCACCGAGAAGCGGGGGGCCCAGATACGCAGTATTTT

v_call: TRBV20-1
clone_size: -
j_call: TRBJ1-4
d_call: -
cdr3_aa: CSARQSLGEKLFF
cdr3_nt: TGCAGTGCTCGACAGAGCCTTGGTGAAAAACTGTTTTTT

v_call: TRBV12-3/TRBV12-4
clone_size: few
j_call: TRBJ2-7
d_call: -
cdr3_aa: CASSPPPGVEAYEQYF
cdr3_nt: TGTGCCAGCAGTCCCCCGCCTGGGGTAGAGGCCTACGAGCAGTACTTC

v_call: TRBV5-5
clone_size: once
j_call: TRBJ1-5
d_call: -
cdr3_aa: CASSLWGAGNQPQHF
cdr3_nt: TGTGCCAGCAGCTTGTGGGGGGCCGGGAATCAGCCCCAGCATTTT

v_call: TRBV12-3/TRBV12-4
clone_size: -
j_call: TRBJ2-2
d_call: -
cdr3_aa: CASSQDGPVGELFF
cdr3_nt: TGTGCCAGCAGCCAAGACGGGCCGGTAGGGGAGCTGTTTTTT

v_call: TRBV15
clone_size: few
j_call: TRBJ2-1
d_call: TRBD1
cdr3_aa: CATSTEEVTGQPYNEQFF
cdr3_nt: TGTGCCACCAGCACAGAGGAGGTCACGGGACAGCCATACAATGAGCAGTTCTTC